The TCR beta chain described here comes from a study of blood T cells in healthy people across ages. Next came a second PCR, run for roughly 6 to 11 cycles, which used a sample-barcoded 5' primer along with a J-beta primer mix. TCRdb recomputed calls from the 5' RACE reads with MiXCR, one row per CDR3 protein. Of a few hundred thousand distinct CDR3 sequences in the sample, 27% were seen once. Findings and limits, study-wide: Naive T cell percentage by flow cytometry tracked strongly with beta diversity. Roughly linearly, TCR beta diversity per million T cells fell as age increased.

There are 15 residues in the CDR3. CDR1 is MDHEN and CDR2 is SYDVKM in the germline V gene. This clonotype was recorded a few times. Antigen specificity is unknown. The clonotype originates from a woman in her 70s in good health. V and J are TRBV28 and TRBJ2-1; 11 bases fit TRBD2. The better agreement between TRBJ2-7 and the DNA end casts doubt on the J call. The sequenced sample consisted of blood. This CDR3 reads CASSAPSGGTYEQYF. The CDR3, as DNA: TGTGCCAGCAGTGCTCCTAGCGGGGGGACCTACGAGCAGTACTTC.